Listed below are T cell receptor beta chains from one sample, sequenced in a study of shared clonotypes between healthy human individuals. Here immunoSEQ multiplex PCR was the method, and the copy in TCRdb shows in-frame clones only, minus some. This table has approximately 2,300,000 clones, 85% to 95% appearing once. The sequenced sample was naive CD4+ T cells from PBMCs. The receptors shown here come from a man between 18 and 35 years old in good health. Some clones in this sample may be carry-over from other donors' samples. Both conserved end residues are trimmed from each CDR3.

J gene | CDR3 length | V gene | CDR3 protein
TRBJ2-7 | 16 | TRBV5-5 | ASSSFGTSGSSGYEQY
TRBJ2-7 | 13 | TRBV19 | ASSSYTGGTYEQY
TRBJ2-1 | 13 | TRBV19 | ASSMGRTGQNEQF
TRBJ1-2 | 15 | TRBV18 | ASSLYEGQPLNYGYT
TRBJ2-1 | 14 | TRBV5-4 | ASSPRVRPDYNEQF
TRBJ1-1 | 15 | TRBV4-1 | ASSQGLAPTVNTEAF
TRBJ2-1 | 15 | TRBV7-3 | ASSFQGALAGGGEQF
TRBJ1-1 | 12 | TRBV29-1 | SVGTGGGNTEAF
TRBJ2-2 | 11 | TRBV9 | ASSKTGAGELF
TRBJ1-1 | 15 | TRBV29-1 | SVEGLGEGLTNTEAF
TRBJ2-7 | 13 | TRBV27 | ASSLSGRASYEQY
TRBJ2-5 | 12 | TRBV2 | ASSEADYRETQY
TRBJ2-5 | 11 | TRBV5-1 | ASNDRAQETQY
TRBJ2-1 | 16 | TRBV27 | ASSGGGRPGLDYNEQF
TRBJ1-1 | 14 | TRBV19 | ASSIIFGRGETEAF
TRBJ2-7 | 12 | TRBV12-5 | AIPGHGPPYEQY
TRBJ2-6 | 14 | TRBV6-5 | ASSYSRVSGANVLT
TRBJ2-3 | 14 | TRBV6-1 | ASSDRAGQGADTQY
TRBJ2-7 | 13 | TRBV6-5 | ASSNTGGPSYEQY
TRBJ2-3 | 15 | TRBV5-4 | ASSLGVQRGITDTQY
TRBJ2-3 | 12 | TRBV27 | AGSFGIPPDTQY
TRBJ1-2 | 13 | TRBV6-5 | ASSTGQPWGNGYT
TRBJ2-3 | 14 | TRBV21-1 | ASRGRAVVRTDTQY
TRBJ2-7 | 14 | TRBV5-1 | ASSLTGSGELHEQY
TRBJ1-3 | 10 | TRBV6-1 | ASSETGNTIY
TRBJ2-1 | 10 | TRBV7-3 | ASSVASGEQF
TRBJ2-4 | 15 | TRBV11-2 | ASSPLQGKTAKNIQY
TRBJ2-7 | 13 | TRBV5-1 | ASSLVSGGDVSEY
TRBJ2-5 | 12 | TRBV10-2 | ASSLALAVQTQY
TRBJ2-7 | 13 | TRBV7-2 | ASSLVGTETYEQY
TRBJ2-3 | 14 | TRBV4-2 | ASSQDWAGGTDTQY
TRBJ2-5 | 12 | TRBV19 | ASRVSGGGETQY
TRBJ2-1 | 14 | TRBV10-3 | ATNSGTRGAYNEQF
TRBJ1-2 | 11 | TRBV7-9 | ASSYRQGEGHA
TRBJ1-5 | 13 | TRBV7-2 | ASSLGTASNQPQH
TRBJ1-5 | 11 | TRBV27 | ASSFRVNGPQH
TRBJ2-5 | 12 | TRBV6-1 | ASSVPSGSGTQY
TRBJ1-2 | 14 | TRBV6-6 | ASSYSPSQGAYGYT
TRBJ1-5 | 12 | TRBV6-5 | ASSRQGDRGGWH
TRBJ2-1 | 13 | TRBV18 | ASSPGIAEYNEQF
TRBJ1-2 | 10 | TRBV19 | ASSQGDYGYT
TRBJ2-3 | 9 | TRBV2 | ASTPVRDTL
TRBJ2-2 | 11 | TRBV7-8 | ASSLNERGELF
TRBJ2-7 | 11 | TRBV11-1 | ASSPTSSYEQY
TRBJ2-1 | 14 | TRBV7-9 | ASSSPGGVGWNEQF
TRBJ1-5 | 11 | TRBV10-3 | AISPLVSQPQH
TRBJ1-1 | 10 | TRBV2 | ASRIVNTEAF
TRBJ1-5 | 12 | TRBV5-5 | ASSPGPLTLAQH
TRBJ1-1 | 11 | TRBV2 | ASRTLRNTEAF
TRBJ1-2 | 14 | TRBV25-1 | ASSDPGTGGVYGYT
TRBJ1-2 | 10 | TRBV19 | AISRGSDGYT
TRBJ2-1 | 9 | TRBV7-2 | ATYIGLVGF
TRBJ2-3 | 12 | TRBV4-2 | ASSRTGGEDTQY
TRBJ1-6 | 11 | TRBV11-3 | ASSLGENSPLH
TRBJ2-7 | 11 | TRBV28 | ASTEGRIYEQY
TRBJ2-5 | 14 | TRBV5-5 | ASSLRLAGAGETQY
TRBJ1-2 | 11 | TRBV5-1 | ASSFDRVYGYT
TRBJ1-2 | 13 | TRBV28 | ASSSDRGGDYGYT
TRBJ1-2 | 12 | TRBV2 | ASSGRGLTDGYT